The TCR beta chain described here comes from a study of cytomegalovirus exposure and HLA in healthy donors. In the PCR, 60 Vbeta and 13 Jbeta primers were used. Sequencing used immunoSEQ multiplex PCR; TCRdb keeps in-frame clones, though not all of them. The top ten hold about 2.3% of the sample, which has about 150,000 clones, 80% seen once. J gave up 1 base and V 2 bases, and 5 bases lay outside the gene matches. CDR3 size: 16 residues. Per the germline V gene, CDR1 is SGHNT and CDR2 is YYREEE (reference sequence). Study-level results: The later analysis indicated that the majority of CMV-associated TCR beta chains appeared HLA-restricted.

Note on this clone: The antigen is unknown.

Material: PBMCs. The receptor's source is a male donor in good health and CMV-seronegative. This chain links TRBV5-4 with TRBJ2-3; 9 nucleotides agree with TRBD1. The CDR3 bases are TGTGCCAGCAGCTTACGAGGGACAGGGCGCACAGATACGCAGTATTTT. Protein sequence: CASSLRGTGRTDTQYF.